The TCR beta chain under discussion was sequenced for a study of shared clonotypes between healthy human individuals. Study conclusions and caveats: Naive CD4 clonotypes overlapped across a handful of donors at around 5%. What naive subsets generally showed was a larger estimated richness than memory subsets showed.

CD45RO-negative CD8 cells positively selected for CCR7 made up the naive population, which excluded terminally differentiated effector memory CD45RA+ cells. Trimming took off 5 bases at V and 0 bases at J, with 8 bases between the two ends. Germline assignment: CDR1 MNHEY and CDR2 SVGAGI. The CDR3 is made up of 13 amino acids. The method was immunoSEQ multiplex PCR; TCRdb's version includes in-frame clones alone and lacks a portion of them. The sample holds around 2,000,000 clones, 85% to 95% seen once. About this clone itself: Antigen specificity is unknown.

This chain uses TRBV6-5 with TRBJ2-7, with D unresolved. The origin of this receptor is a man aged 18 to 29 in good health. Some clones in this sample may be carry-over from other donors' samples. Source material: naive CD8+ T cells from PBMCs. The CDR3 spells CASSNWSSYEQYF. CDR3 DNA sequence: TGTGCCAGCAGTAATTGGTCCTCCTACGAGCAGTACTTC.